This TCR beta chain originates from a study of blood T cell repertoires in COVID-19. The V gene lost 6 bases and the J gene lost 6 bases, with 14 bases spanning the gap. Germline loops: CDR1 MNHEY, CDR2 SVGAGI. This CDR3 has 14 amino acids. Generated by immunoSEQ multiplex PCR, the TCRdb table keeps only in-frame clones and is missing some. The sample carries more than 250,000 clones, 85% recorded once. This receptor was obtained from a man aged 50 to 60 with active or convalescent COVID-19. V is TRBV6-5 and J is TRBJ1-4; weak D call: TRBD1 (6 bases). Sequencing was done on a sample of peripheral blood. The CDR3 sequence is CASSPLGQYEKLFF. In DNA, the CDR3 is TGTGCCAGCAGCCCCTTAGGACAGTATGAAAAACTGTTTTTT.